This T cell receptor beta chain is from a study of blood T cell repertoires in COVID-19. Background on the study: Sites across the United States, Italy and Spain contributed samples from acute and convalescent COVID-19.

After removal of 5 bases from V and 7 bases from J, the junction contained 7 bases not matched to a gene. Germline V gene data show CDR1 as SGHTA and CDR2 as FQGNSA. This CDR3 has 13 amino acids. Profiling relied on immunoSEQ multiplex PCR, and the TCRdb table lists in-frame clones only, not all of them. The data contain approximately 76,000 clones, roughly nine tenths of them singletons. The source of this sequence is a woman aged 55-75 years with acute or convalescent COVID-19. The V gene is TRBV7-2, the J gene TRBJ1-2; 7 nucleotides match TRBD1. The sequenced sample consisted of peripheral blood. The CDR3 reads CASSPGQSLGYTF. CDR3 nucleotides: TGTGCCAGCAGCCCGGGACAGAGTCTTGGCTACACCTTC.